This entry concerns a single TCR beta chain. The record originates from a study of OX40 agonist ivuxolimab in advanced cancers. Study background: The treatment was a fully human IgG2 OX40 agonist, ivuxolimab.

Some clones are missing from TCRdb's copy, which holds only in-frame ones; the method was immunoSEQ multiplex PCR. Of roughly 95,000 clones listed, around 86% are singletons. Exclusion applied to patients with autoimmune disease history or systemic immunosuppression. The V gene lost 1 base and the J gene lost 1 base, with 11 bases spanning the gap. CDR1 is SGHAT, CDR2 FQNNGV, per germline. The CDR3 runs to 15 residues. This receptor was taken from an adult with an advanced solid tumor such as melanoma, head and neck, liver or kidney cancer. The material was CD4+ or CD8+ T cells sorted from blood, obtained in a trial of the OX40 agonist ivuxolimab. The chain combines TRBV11-2 with TRBJ2-7, with a weak D call TRBD2 (5 bases). The CDR3 sequence is CASSLAPGLSYEQYF. The CDR3 DNA reads TGTGCCAGCAGCTTAGCCCCGGGATTGTCCTACGAGCAGTACTTC.